This TCR beta chain originates from a study of blood T cell repertoires in COVID-19. Overall study: From T cells, B-cell-depleted T cells, or PBMCs came the material, which was cDNA or gDNA.

Assignments of participants to cohorts depended upon their own reported clinical history. Germline-derived CDR1 and CDR2 are SGHRS and YFSETQ. The V end lost 4 bases, the J end lost 3 bases, and 10 bases lay between the germline ends. There are 14 residues in the CDR3. The repertoire was sequenced with immunoSEQ multiplex PCR; TCRdb's copy has only in-frame clones and lacks some. Of about 380,000 clones in the sample, around 90% are singletons; the top ten hold around 1.2%. This rearrangement joins TRBV5-1 to TRBJ2-2; maybe TRBD1 (6 bases). The clonotype comes from a woman younger than 30 who had recovered from COVID-19. The sequencing input was PBMCs or T cells enriched from blood (not recorded which). As DNA, the CDR3 is TGCGCCAGCAGCCCGGACAGCTACACCGGGGAGCTGTTTTTT. The encoded protein is CASSPDSYTGELFF.